Given below is one T cell receptor beta chain in context. As yet, its antigen is unknown. Method: immunoSEQ multiplex PCR; TCRdb's copy keeps in-frame clones and lacks some. The sample lists more than 250,000 clones, approximately 90% occurring once. CDR3 length equals 15 residues. Trimming removed 1 base at V and 2 bases at J, with 9 bases between. Looked up from germline, CDR1 is SGHRS and CDR2 is YFSETQ. The source of the sample is a study of cytomegalovirus exposure and HLA in healthy donors. Study-wide findings and caveats: A few CMV-associated chains were confirmed in vitro to be specific for CMV antigens. Reports credit the classifier with highly specific, highly sensitive diagnosis of cytomegalovirus status.

This receptor was taken from a woman aged 30 to 39 in good health and CMV-seropositive. The sequencing input was PBMCs. The chain couples TRBV5-1 to TRBJ1-4, with TRBD1 as a possible D gene (6 bases). CDR3 sequence reads: CASSLITGTNEKLFF. The CDR3, as DNA: TGCGCCAGCAGCTTGATTACAGGGACTAATGAAAAACTGTTTTTT.